The present entry profiles one T cell receptor beta chain with its context. The antigen remains undetermined. The CDR3 loop spans 15 amino acids. The germline V gene has CDR1 MNHEY and CDR2 SMNVEV (reference sequence). J lost 2 bases, V lost 5 bases, and 8 bases had no gene match. The primer mix had 60 Vbeta and 13 Jbeta primers. The assay was immunoSEQ multiplex PCR, and TCRdb's table has in-frame clones only and misses some. The sample contains roughly 180,000 clones, less than 85% of which appear only once. This entry comes from a study of cytomegalovirus exposure and HLA in healthy donors. General observations from the study: CMV serostatus was the only immune exposure information that was available. Reportedly, TCR beta sequences accurately predicted HLA-A and HLA-B alleles in most subjects. A list of about 160 TCR beta chains associated with cytomegalovirus was given. Reports credit the classifier with highly specific, highly sensitive diagnosis of cytomegalovirus status.

V and J are TRBV27 and TRBJ1-2, with 7 positions matching TRBD1. The source material was PBMCs. This TCR derives from a male donor in good health and CMV-seronegative. CDR3 amino acids: CASSRWDSLNYGYTF. In nucleotides, the CDR3 is TGTGCCAGCAGTCGATGGGACAGTCTCAACTATGGCTACACCTTC.